A single sample gave rise to the 31 T cell receptor beta chains below, sequenced in a study of cytomegalovirus exposure and HLA in healthy donors. Primers included in the PCR were 60 Vbeta and 13 Jbeta primers. The data were produced by immunoSEQ multiplex PCR, yet TCRdb's version contains in-frame clones alone and is incomplete. The table has roughly 100,000 clones, approximately 80% seen once. The sequencing input was PBMCs. These receptors all come from a man between 60 and 75 years old in good health and CMV-seronegative.

The chain carries TRBV27 and TRBJ1-2; possibly TRBD1 for D (5 bases). V lost 3 bases to trimming and J lost 1 base, with 12 bases between them. The CDR3 covers 15 residues. Germline V gene lookup returns CDR1 MNHEY and CDR2 SMNVEV (reference sequence). The CDR3 nucleotides are TGTGCCAGCAGTTTTGGACACTTGATTAACTATGGCTACACCTTC. This encodes CASSFGHLINYGYTF.

This chain connects TRBV19 to TRBJ2-7, with 11 bases aligning to TRBD2. The CDR3 has 15 residues. Germline V gene lookup returns CDR1 LNHDA and CDR2 SQIVND (reference sequence). With V trimmed by 3 bases and J by 2 bases, 3 bases remained unmatched. The CDR3 DNA follows: TGTGCCAGTAGTATCGGACTAGCGGGTGCCTACGAGCAGTACGTC. It specifies CASSIGLAGAYEQYV.

The rearrangement links TRBV10-2 to TRBJ2-5; 9 positions agree with TRBD2. The CDR3 is 16 amino acids. Trimming removed 6 bases from V and 5 bases from J; junction bases left unmatched: 13. CDR1 and CDR2 (germline): WSHSY, SAAADI. The CDR3 DNA reads TGCGCCAGCAGACAGAACGCGGGGGGGAGGACGGAGACCCAGTACTTC. Translation: CASRQNAGGRTETQYF.

The rearrangement uses TRBV7-2 and TRBJ2-5; D is possibly TRBD2 (6 bases). CDR1 is SGHTA and CDR2 is FQGNSA in the germline V gene. Between the trimmed V and J ends, which lost 4 bases and 4 bases, there was a span of 13 bases. The CDR3 runs to 14 residues. In DNA, the CDR3 is TGTGCCAGCAGCTCTACTCTAGCGTCAGAGACCCAGTACTTC. Its translation is CASSSTLASETQYF.

V is TRBV4-1 and J is TRBJ2-6, with a weak D call TRBD1 (5 bases). Germline loops: CDR1 MGHRA, CDR2 YSYEKL. Trimming pared 3 bases from V and 2 bases from J, leaving 17 bases between. The CDR3 extends over 18 amino acids. CDR3 DNA sequence: TGCGCCAGCAGCCACACCGGCCAGGGTATAACTGGGGCCAACGTCCTGACTTTC. Protein product: CASSHTGQGITGANVLTF.

The chain links TRBV7-3 to TRBJ2-3; D is perhaps TRBD1 (6 bases). V was clipped by 5 bases and J by 9 bases, with 15 bases between them. This CDR3 has 13 residues. CDR1 is SGHTA and CDR2 is FQGTGA in the germline V gene. In DNA form, the CDR3 reads TGTGCCAGCAGCGATCCGGACAGAGGGACGCAGTATTTT. Amino acids: CASSDPDRGTQYF.

This clone has only one observation. The gene calls are TRBV29-1 and TRBJ1-1; D is undetermined. The V gene lost 7 bases and the J gene lost 1 base, with 13 bases spanning the gap. This CDR3 comprises 13 residues. Germline lookup yields CDR1 SQVTM and CDR2 ANQGSEA. The DNA for the CDR3 is TGCAGCGGGTCCGAGAGTGCGAACACTGAAGCTTTCTTT. It yields the protein CSGSESANTEAFF.

The chain has TRBV6-5 and TRBJ1-1, with a possible D match to TRBD1 (5 bases). Germline assignment: CDR1 MNHEY and CDR2 SVGAGI. This CDR3 has 13 amino acids. V was pared by 2 bases and J by 5 bases, with 9 bases between. CDR3 in DNA: TGTGCCAGCAGTTACCTAGGGGAAACTGAAGCTTTCTTT. As protein: CASSYLGETEAFF.

The chain recombines TRBV10-3 with TRBJ1-5; D remains ambiguous. Germline V gene lookup returns CDR1 ENHRY and CDR2 SYGVKD. This CDR3 spans 12 amino acids. With 3 bases removed from V and 6 bases from J, the gap between germline ends came to 6 bases. Here the CDR3 DNA reads TGTGCCATCAGTGATGGAGCTCAGCCCCAGCATTTT. Translation: CAISDGAQPQHF.

The chain employs TRBV14 and TRBJ2-1; possibly TRBD1 for D (6 bases). The CDR3 has 18 amino acids. The germline CDR1 and CDR2 sequences are SGHDN and FVKESK. The V end was cut by 4 bases, the J end by 0 bases, with 19 bases between. The CDR3 spells CASSPKSGTPFSYNEQFF. CDR3 DNA sequence: TGTGCCAGCAGCCCGAAGTCCGGGACACCGTTCTCCTACAATGAGCAGTTCTTC.

The rearrangement joins TRBV2 to TRBJ2-5; D gene uncertain. CDR3 size: 11 residues. The V gene's germline CDR1 is SNHLY and CDR2 FYNNEI. The V and J ends lost 10 bases and 2 bases respectively, with 8 bases between them. Here the CDR3 DNA reads TGTGCCATCCACCTACAAGAGACCCAGTACTTC. It yields the protein CAIHLQETQYF.

CDR3 sequence reads: CASSQGLGGQGFNQPQHF. The CDR3 coding sequence is TGTGCCAGCAGCCAGGGGCTGGGGGGACAGGGCTTCAATCAGCCCCAGCATTTT. This sequence joins TRBV2 and TRBJ1-5; TRBD1 aligns across 9 bases. CDR1 is SNHLY and CDR2 is FYNNEI in the germline V gene. With 6 bases clipped from V and 3 bases from J, the junction kept 15 bases outside the gene matches. This CDR3 is built from 18 residues. The full variable domain, with the rest looked up from reference TRBV2 and TRBJ1-5, is EPEVTQTPSHQVTQMGQEVILRCVPISNHLYFYWYRQILGQKVEFLVSFYNNEISEKSEIFDDQFSVERPDGSNFTLKIRSTKLEDSAMYFCASSQGLGGQGFNQPQHFGDGTRLSIL.

The rearrangement joins TRBV28 to TRBJ2-2; TRBD1 matches at 7 bases. Germline CDR1 and CDR2: MDHEN and SYDVKM. V was pared by 6 bases and J by 4 bases, with 14 bases of the junction left unmatched. CDR3 length equals 17 residues. The CDR3 coding sequence is TGTGCCAGCAGCCGCATAATTGGACAGGTGTTCACCGGGGAGCTGTTTTTT. As protein: CASSRIIGQVFTGELFF.

The chain carries TRBV19 and TRBJ1-1; 7 bases match TRBD1. Germline assignment: CDR1 LNHDA and CDR2 SQIVND (reference sequence). The CDR3 runs to 15 residues. V lost 2 bases and J lost 3; bases outside the gene matches: 6. The CDR3 DNA is TGTGCCAGTAGTATAAGCGGAGGGGGCTACACTGAAGCTTTCTTT. As protein: CASSISGGGYTEAFF.

The V and J genes are TRBV6-1 and TRBJ1-5, with TRBD1 as a possible D gene (6 bases). Germline V CDR1 and CDR2: MNHNS, SASEGT. Trimming pared 6 bases from V and 7 bases from J, leaving 16 bases between. This CDR3 is 14 amino acids long. The CDR3 protein is CASRKGEREQPQHF. The CDR3 nucleotides are TGTGCCAGCAGGAAGGGGGAACGTGAGCAGCCCCAGCATTTT.

V and J are TRBV2 and TRBJ2-2, with TRBD1 matching over 9 bases. Per germline, CDR1 SNHLY and CDR2 FYNNEI. CDR3 length equals 14 residues. The ends lost 6 bases at V and 6 bases at J; junction bases unmatched: 5. In DNA, the CDR3 is TGTGCCAGCAGCCTACAGGGGGCGGCCGGGGAGCTGTTTTTT. Translating it yields CASSLQGAAGELFF.

This chain links TRBV9 with TRBJ1-1; no reliable D call. Deletions cut 4 bases from V and 5 bases from J, with 9 bases between. The CDR3 runs 12 residues. CDR1 and CDR2 from the germline V gene are SGDLS and YYNGEE. The CDR3: CASSQTGTEAFF. DNA for the CDR3: TGTGCCAGCAGCCAAACGGGGACTGAAGCTTTCTTT.

This clone has only a few counts. This chain joins TRBV28 and TRBJ2-4; the match to TRBD1 covers 11 bases. This CDR3 contains 16 residues. CDR1 is MDHEN, CDR2 SYDVKM, per germline. With V trimmed by 6 bases and J by 2 bases, 6 bases remained unmatched. CDR3 bases: TGTGCCAGCAGGCGGACAGGGGGCCGGTCCAAAAACATTCAGTACTTC. It yields the protein CASRRTGGRSKNIQYF.

The chain has TRBV6-5 and TRBJ2-3, with D tentatively TRBD2 (6 bases). Germline CDR1 and CDR2: MNHEY and SVGAGI. The CDR3 is 16 residues long. V gave up 2 bases and J gave up 6 bases, with 18 bases separating them. The CDR3 region is CASSYRRGGRPDTQYF. The CDR3, as DNA: TGTGCCAGCAGTTACAGGAGGGGCGGCCGGCCCGATACGCAGTATTTT.

For the CDR3, the DNA is TGTGCCAGCAGTTTAGCGGGAGCAGCGACAGATACGCAGTATTTT. Protein: CASSLAGAATDTQYF. The chain recombines TRBV28 with TRBJ2-3, with TRBD2 matching over 7 bases. This CDR3 contains 15 residues. From germline, CDR1 is MDHEN and CDR2 SYDVKM. V dropped 2 bases and J dropped 3; count of bases not matched to a gene: 5. Supplemented by reference TRBV28 and TRBJ2-3, the full variable domain reads DVKVTQSSRYLVKRTGEKVFLECVQDMDHENMFWYRQDPGLGLRLIYFSYDVKMKEKGDIPEGYSVSREKKERFSLILESASTNQTSMYLCASSLAGAATDTQYFGPGTRLTVL.

J is TRBJ1-1 and V is TRBV28; no firm D call. CDR1 and CDR2 from the germline V gene are MDHEN and SYDVKM. V lost 4 bases and J lost 3, with 18 bases in between. CDR3 length: 16 amino acids. The CDR3 region is CASSSPPTTGHTEAFF. CDR3 bases: TGTGCCAGCAGTTCCCCCCCCACAACGGGTCACACTGAAGCTTTCTTT.

The V gene is TRBV7-6, the J gene TRBJ1-2; 12 bases line up with TRBD1. There are 16 residues in the CDR3. Trimming cost V 2 bases and J 7 bases; bases outside gene matches: 8. Per the germline V gene, CDR1 is SGHVS and CDR2 is FNYEAQ. CDR3 loop: CASSLRSGTGGGGYTF. As DNA, the CDR3 is TGTGCCAGCAGCTTAAGGTCCGGGACAGGGGGCGGTGGCTACACCTTC.

V is TRBV6-5 and J is TRBJ1-2; D is perhaps TRBD1 (5 bases). The germline V gene encodes CDR1 MNHEY and CDR2 SVGAGI. The germline V and J ends were trimmed by 4 bases and 6 bases, with 21 bases remaining between them. The CDR3 totals 16 residues. CDR3 bases: TGTGCCAGCAGTTCAACGGGACTCAAGAAATGGGATGGCTACACCTTC. Translating gives CASSSTGLKKWDGYTF.

The V and J genes are TRBV9 and TRBJ2-1; D ambiguous. The germline V gene encodes CDR1 SGDLS and CDR2 YYNGEE. V was clipped by 3 bases and J by 0 bases, with 16 bases between them. This CDR3 has 17 residues. CDR3 sequence reads: CASSDKQQLSSYNEQFF. Written as DNA, the CDR3 is TGTGCCAGCAGCGACAAACAACAGCTAAGCTCCTACAATGAGCAGTTCTTC.

This chain links TRBV9 with TRBJ2-7, with 10 positions matching TRBD2. In germline, CDR1 is SGDLS, CDR2 YYNGEE. This CDR3 region has 16 residues. Trimming cost V 1 base and J 2 bases; bases outside gene matches: 6. The CDR3 protein is CASSVNPAGGPYEQYF. The CDR3 DNA follows: TGTGCCAGCAGCGTAAACCCAGCGGGGGGGCCCTACGAGCAGTACTTC.

As DNA, the CDR3 is TGTGCCAGCAGCCCCGGGGCTGGAAACACCATATATTTT. It translates to CASSPGAGNTIYF. The chain employs TRBV7-2 and TRBJ1-3; D remains ambiguous. Per germline, CDR1 SGHTA and CDR2 FQGNSA. The CDR3 length is 13 residues. The germline V and J ends were trimmed by 5 bases and 2 bases, with 7 bases remaining between them.

By its share, this clone is medium-sized. The same CDR3 is also encoded by other DNA sequences in this sample. V is TRBV4-3 and J is TRBJ2-7; 7 nucleotides line up with TRBD1. The germline gives CDR1 LGHNA, CDR2 YSLEER. The J segment lost 2 bases and the V segment lost 0 bases, leaving 1 base of the junction unmatched. CDR3 size: 14 residues. The DNA for the CDR3 is TGCGCCAGCAGCCAAGAAGGGGGCACCTACGAGCAGTACTTC. Protein sequence: CASSQEGGTYEQYF.

The V gene is TRBV7-9, the J gene TRBJ1-6, with D maybe TRBD1 (5 bases). V was cut by 5 bases and J by 5 bases, with 10 bases left in between. Germline CDR1 and CDR2: SEHNR and FQNEAQ (reference sequence). This CDR3 is built from 14 residues. The CDR3 region is CASSKGQNNSPLHF. The CDR3 DNA is TGTGCCAGCAGCAAAGGACAAAATAATTCACCCCTCCACTTT.

The V gene is TRBV4-2, the J gene TRBJ1-5; D gene unclear. Germline V gene data show CDR1 as LGHNA and CDR2 as YNFKEQ. V was cut by 0 bases and J by 4 bases, with 10 bases left in between. This CDR3 is 15 amino acids long. CDR3 in amino acids: CASSQDLGRNQPQHF. CDR3 nucleotide sequence: TGTGCCAGCAGCCAAGACCTCGGCAGGAATCAGCCCCAGCATTTT.

The rearrangement uses TRBV2 and TRBJ2-5, with 13 bases identical to TRBD2. After removal of 7 bases from V and 2 bases from J, the junction contained 7 bases not matched to a gene. CDR3 length: 16 residues. Germline lookup yields CDR1 SNHLY and CDR2 FYNNEI. CDR3 DNA sequence: TGTGCCAGCAAACGACTAGCGGGGGGCGAACAAGAGACCCAGTACTTC. This sequence encodes CASKRLAGGEQETQYF.

The CDR3: CASSDGGARNEQYV. In DNA form, the CDR3 reads TGTGCCAGCAGTGATGGGGGCGCCCGAAACGAGCAGTACGTC. This chain joins TRBV2 and TRBJ2-7; D perhaps matches TRBD1 (6 bases). Germline V gene data show CDR1 as SNHLY and CDR2 as FYNNEI. This CDR3 is 14 amino acids long. Trimming cost V 3 bases and J 5 bases, with 14 bases left between them.